These T cell receptor beta chains were read from a single sample in a study of OX40 agonist ivuxolimab in advanced cancers. This table comes from immunoSEQ multiplex PCR, and its TCRdb copy is limited to in-frame clones, with some not included. Of roughly 80,000 clones in the sample, around 90% were seen once. The starting material was CD4+ or CD8+ T cells sorted from blood, obtained in a trial of the OX40 agonist ivuxolimab. The source of these receptors is an adult with an advanced solid tumor such as melanoma, head and neck, liver or kidney cancer. Both conserved end residues are part of each CDR3. Each record gives: V gene, J gene, D gene, CDR3 length, clone size, CDR3 protein, CDR3 DNA. A D gene is named only where the DNA matches it firmly. A clone size is listed for some rows: how often the clone was seen (once, few, many), or a class if it is expanded.

v_call: TRBV21-1
j_call: TRBJ2-5
d_call: NA
cdr3_length: 14
clone_size: NA
cdr3_aa: CAIKKREYQETQYF
cdr3_nt: TGTGCCATCAAGAAACGGGAGTACCAAGAGACCCAGTACTTC

v_call: TRBV9
j_call: TRBJ1-5
d_call: NA
cdr3_length: 14
clone_size: few
cdr3_aa: CASSVDAYNQPQHF
cdr3_nt: TGTGCCAGCAGCGTTGACGCCTACAATCAGCCCCAGCATTTT

v_call: TRBV18
j_call: TRBJ2-7
d_call: NA
cdr3_length: 11
clone_size: few
cdr3_aa: CASSSSYEQYF
cdr3_nt: TGTGCCAGCTCAAGCTCCTACGAGCAGTACTTC

v_call: TRBV30
j_call: TRBJ1-6
d_call: NA
cdr3_length: 15
clone_size: NA
cdr3_aa: CAWSVLGQLNSPLHF
cdr3_nt: TGTGCCTGGAGTGTACTCGGGCAGCTAAATTCACCCCTCCACTTT

v_call: TRBV7-6
j_call: TRBJ1-1
d_call: NA
cdr3_length: 14
clone_size: NA
cdr3_aa: CASSLGARGTEAFF
cdr3_nt: TGTGCCAGCAGCTTAGGGGCGAGGGGTACTGAAGCTTTCTTT

v_call: TRBV6-5
j_call: TRBJ1-4
d_call: TRBD1
cdr3_length: 16
clone_size: NA
cdr3_aa: CASSSEPRQGAGKLFF
cdr3_nt: TGTGCCAGCAGTTCAGAACCCCGACAGGGGGCGGGAAAACTGTTTTTT

v_call: TRBV7-7
j_call: TRBJ2-3
d_call: NA
cdr3_length: 13
clone_size: NA
cdr3_aa: CASSSQSTDTQYF
cdr3_nt: TGTGCCAGCAGCTCACAATCCACAGATACGCAGTATTTT

v_call: TRBV2
j_call: TRBJ2-2
d_call: NA
cdr3_length: 14
clone_size: NA
cdr3_aa: CASRGNANTGELFF
cdr3_nt: TGTGCCAGCAGAGGGAACGCGAACACCGGGGAGCTGTTTTTT

v_call: TRBV5-6
j_call: TRBJ1-1
d_call: TRBD1
cdr3_length: 16
clone_size: once
cdr3_aa: CASSNPDRGVNTEAFF
cdr3_nt: TGTGCCAGCAGTAACCCGGACAGGGGCGTGAACACTGAAGCTTTCTTT

v_call: TRBV4-3
j_call: TRBJ2-1
d_call: NA
cdr3_length: 14
clone_size: few
cdr3_aa: CASSSGSSGNEQFF
cdr3_nt: TGCGCCAGCAGCTCAGGGTCCTCAGGAAATGAGCAGTTCTTC

v_call: TRBV5-4
j_call: TRBJ1-2
d_call: NA
cdr3_length: 12
clone_size: NA
cdr3_aa: CASSSRRYGYTF
cdr3_nt: TGTGCCAGCAGCTCCCGACGGTATGGCTACACCTTC

v_call: TRBV30
j_call: TRBJ2-7
d_call: NA
cdr3_length: 13
clone_size: NA
cdr3_aa: CAWSVLGLVEQYF
cdr3_nt: TGTGCCTGGAGTGTACTGGGGCTAGTGGAGCAGTACTTC

v_call: TRBV28
j_call: TRBJ2-7
d_call: NA
cdr3_length: 13
clone_size: NA
cdr3_aa: CASSLSRGMEQYF
cdr3_nt: TGTGCCAGCAGTTTATCCCGAGGGATGGAGCAGTACTTC

v_call: TRBV7-9
j_call: TRBJ2-2
d_call: TRBD1
cdr3_length: 14
clone_size: NA
cdr3_aa: CASLDRGNTGELFF
cdr3_nt: TGTGCCAGCCTGGACAGGGGCAACACCGGGGAGCTGTTTTTT

v_call: TRBV4-1
j_call: TRBJ1-4
d_call: NA
cdr3_length: 14
clone_size: NA
cdr3_aa: CASSQDWDNEKLFF
cdr3_nt: TGCGCCAGCAGCCAAGACTGGGACAATGAAAAACTGTTTTTT

v_call: TRBV11-2
j_call: TRBJ2-7
d_call: NA
cdr3_length: 12
clone_size: NA
cdr3_aa: CASSLETYEQYF
cdr3_nt: TGTGCCAGCAGCTTAGAAACCTACGAGCAGTACTTC

v_call: TRBV14
j_call: TRBJ2-5
d_call: TRBD2
cdr3_length: 16
clone_size: NA
cdr3_aa: CASSQVGGGTQETQYF
cdr3_nt: TGTGCCAGCAGCCAAGTTGGCGGGGGAACTCAAGAGACCCAGTACTTC

v_call: TRBV4-1
j_call: TRBJ1-3
d_call: TRBD1
cdr3_length: 16
clone_size: NA
cdr3_aa: CASSVPGTASGNTIYF
cdr3_nt: TGCGCCAGCAGCGTCCCCGGGACAGCCTCTGGAAACACCATATATTTT

v_call: TRBV5-4
j_call: TRBJ2-7
d_call: NA
cdr3_length: 13
clone_size: NA
cdr3_aa: CASSLAQNYEQYF
cdr3_nt: TGTGCCAGCAGCTTGGCCCAGAACTACGAGCAGTACTTC

v_call: TRBV25-1
j_call: TRBJ1-2
d_call: TRBD1
cdr3_length: 12
clone_size: NA
cdr3_aa: CASTTGTGGYTF
cdr3_nt: TGTGCCAGCACGACAGGGACGGGCGGCTACACCTTC

v_call: TRBV30
j_call: TRBJ1-5
d_call: NA
cdr3_length: 16
clone_size: few
cdr3_aa: CAWSVTLPNGDQPQHF
cdr3_nt: TGTGCCTGGAGTGTAACCCTCCCCAACGGGGATCAGCCCCAGCATTTT

v_call: TRBV10-2
j_call: TRBJ1-4
d_call: NA
cdr3_length: 14
clone_size: NA
cdr3_aa: CASTDLQGNEKLFF
cdr3_nt: TGCGCCAGTACCGACCTACAGGGAAATGAAAAACTGTTTTTT

v_call: TRBV6-6
j_call: TRBJ2-7
d_call: TRBD1
cdr3_length: 14
clone_size: NA
cdr3_aa: CASSYTTGGKEQYF
cdr3_nt: TGTGCCAGCAGTTACACGACAGGGGGTAAGGAGCAGTACTTC

v_call: TRBV7-6
j_call: TRBJ2-2
d_call: TRBD2
cdr3_length: 15
clone_size: NA
cdr3_aa: CASSSSSGGTGELFF
cdr3_nt: TGTGCCAGCAGCTCCTCTAGCGGGGGGACCGGGGAGCTGTTTTTT

v_call: TRBV28
j_call: TRBJ2-7
d_call: TRBD1
cdr3_length: 14
clone_size: NA
cdr3_aa: CASTPGQGSYEQYF
cdr3_nt: TGTGCCAGCACCCCGGGACAGGGGTCCTACGAGCAGTACTTC

v_call: TRBV5-1
j_call: TRBJ1-5
d_call: TRBD1
cdr3_length: 15
clone_size: NA
cdr3_aa: CASSPGTGDIQPQHF
cdr3_nt: TGCGCCAGCAGCCCCGGGACAGGGGATATTCAGCCCCAGCATTTT

v_call: TRBV6-6
j_call: TRBJ2-7
d_call: TRBD1
cdr3_length: 14
clone_size: NA
cdr3_aa: CASSRDRSSYEQYF
cdr3_nt: TGTGCCAGCAGTCGGGACAGGTCATCCTACGAGCAGTACTTC

v_call: TRBV10-3
j_call: TRBJ2-7
d_call: TRBD1
cdr3_length: 13
clone_size: NA
cdr3_aa: CAIRTDRVGEQYF
cdr3_nt: TGTGCCATCAGGACGGACAGGGTTGGGGAGCAGTACTTC

v_call: TRBV9
j_call: TRBJ2-1
d_call: TRBD2
cdr3_length: 14
clone_size: once
cdr3_aa: CASSLAATYNEQFF
cdr3_nt: TGTGCCAGCAGCCTAGCGGCAACCTACAATGAGCAGTTCTTC

v_call: TRBV27
j_call: TRBJ1-2
d_call: NA
cdr3_length: 13
clone_size: NA
cdr3_aa: CASSSGISKGYTF
cdr3_nt: TGTGCCAGCAGTTCCGGGATCTCGAAAGGCTACACCTTC

v_call: TRBV5-5
j_call: TRBJ2-1
d_call: NA
cdr3_length: 13
clone_size: NA
cdr3_aa: CASSFNGYNEQFF
cdr3_nt: TGTGCCAGCAGCTTTAATGGTTACAATGAGCAGTTCTTC

v_call: TRBV7-2
j_call: TRBJ1-2
d_call: TRBD1
cdr3_length: 15
clone_size: NA
cdr3_aa: CASSLAGTGGRGYTF
cdr3_nt: TGTGCCAGCAGCTTAGCGGGGACAGGGGGTCGTGGCTACACCTTC

v_call: TRBV30
j_call: TRBJ2-5
d_call: TRBD1
cdr3_length: 15
clone_size: NA
cdr3_aa: CAWSLGTGIQETQYF
cdr3_nt: TGTGCCTGGAGTCTCGGGACAGGGATACAAGAGACCCAGTACTTC

v_call: TRBV19
j_call: TRBJ2-3
d_call: NA
cdr3_length: 14
clone_size: NA
cdr3_aa: CASSDSGRTDTQYF
cdr3_nt: TGTGCCAGTAGTGACAGCGGCCGCACAGATACGCAGTATTTT

v_call: TRBV27
j_call: TRBJ2-2
d_call: NA
cdr3_length: 13
clone_size: NA
cdr3_aa: CASRYANTGELFF
cdr3_nt: TGTGCCAGCAGATACGCGAACACCGGGGAGCTGTTTTTT

v_call: TRBV9
j_call: TRBJ2-1
d_call: TRBD1
cdr3_length: 14
clone_size: once
cdr3_aa: CASSVATGGNEQFF
cdr3_nt: TGTGCCAGCAGCGTAGCAACAGGGGGCAATGAGCAGTTCTTC

v_call: TRBV4-1
j_call: TRBJ2-7
d_call: TRBD2
cdr3_length: 16
clone_size: once
cdr3_aa: CASRKISGGTSYEQYF
cdr3_nt: TGCGCCAGCCGCAAAATTAGCGGGGGGACCTCCTACGAGCAGTACTTC

v_call: TRBV29-1
j_call: TRBJ1-1
d_call: TRBD1
cdr3_length: 13
clone_size: NA
cdr3_aa: CSGYGQGFVEAFF
cdr3_nt: TGCAGCGGCTATGGACAGGGGTTTGTAGAAGCTTTCTTT

v_call: TRBV5-3
j_call: TRBJ1-3
d_call: NA
cdr3_length: 15
clone_size: NA
cdr3_aa: CARSALQYSGNTIYF
cdr3_nt: TGTGCCAGAAGCGCATTACAGTACTCTGGAAACACCATATATTTT

v_call: TRBV14
j_call: TRBJ2-7
d_call: NA
cdr3_length: 13
clone_size: NA
cdr3_aa: CASSQGRAYEQYF
cdr3_nt: TGTGCCAGCAGCCAAGGTAGAGCCTACGAGCAGTACTTC

v_call: TRBV28
j_call: TRBJ2-1
d_call: NA
cdr3_length: 15
clone_size: NA
cdr3_aa: CASRIRKTSYNEQFF
cdr3_nt: TGTGCCAGCAGAATAAGGAAAACCTCCTACAATGAGCAGTTCTTC

v_call: TRBV28
j_call: TRBJ2-7
d_call: NA
cdr3_length: 13
clone_size: NA
cdr3_aa: CASSYPRQAEQYF
cdr3_nt: TGTGCCAGCAGTTACCCCCGACAGGCTGAGCAGTACTTC

v_call: TRBV20-1
j_call: TRBJ2-1
d_call: TRBD1
cdr3_length: 11
clone_size: NA
cdr3_aa: CSASEGAEQFF
cdr3_nt: TGCAGTGCTTCCGAGGGGGCTGAGCAGTTCTTC

v_call: TRBV28
j_call: TRBJ1-5
d_call: NA
cdr3_length: 17
clone_size: NA
cdr3_aa: CASSLQGRSLSNQPQHF
cdr3_nt: TGTGCCAGCAGTTTACAGGGCAGGAGCCTTAGCAATCAGCCCCAGCATTTT

v_call: TRBV6-5
j_call: TRBJ1-6
d_call: TRBD1
cdr3_length: 14
clone_size: NA
cdr3_aa: CASVSRTGYSPLHF
cdr3_nt: TGTGCCAGCGTCAGCCGGACAGGTTATAGTCCCCTCCACTTT

v_call: TRBV10-1
j_call: TRBJ1-6
d_call: NA
cdr3_length: 12
clone_size: NA
cdr3_aa: CASSDLDSPLHF
cdr3_nt: TGCGCCAGCAGTGATCTGGATTCACCCCTCCACTTT

v_call: TRBV19
j_call: TRBJ1-5
d_call: NA
cdr3_length: 12
clone_size: NA
cdr3_aa: CASSIYDQPQHF
cdr3_nt: TGTGCCAGTAGTATATACGATCAGCCCCAGCATTTT

v_call: TRBV6-5
j_call: TRBJ2-2
d_call: NA
cdr3_length: 16
clone_size: NA
cdr3_aa: CASSSPAQRTTGELFF
cdr3_nt: TGTGCCAGCAGTTCCCCGGCCCAGCGGACCACCGGGGAGCTGTTTTTT

v_call: TRBV5-5
j_call: TRBJ2-3
d_call: NA
cdr3_length: 16
clone_size: NA
cdr3_aa: CASSTEGLVGTDTQYF
cdr3_nt: TGTGCCAGCAGCACGGAGGGCCTCGTAGGCACAGATACGCAGTATTTT

v_call: TRBV7-3
j_call: TRBJ1-1
d_call: NA
cdr3_length: 14
clone_size: NA
cdr3_aa: CASSWDGLSTEAFF
cdr3_nt: TGTGCCAGCTCTTGGGACGGGCTTAGCACTGAAGCTTTCTTT

v_call: TRBV7-3
j_call: TRBJ2-1
d_call: TRBD2
cdr3_length: 15
clone_size: NA
cdr3_aa: CASSPTSSGIGEQFF
cdr3_nt: TGTGCCAGCAGCCCCACCTCTAGCGGGATAGGTGAGCAGTTCTTC

v_call: TRBV5-8
j_call: TRBJ1-4
d_call: NA
cdr3_length: 15
clone_size: few
cdr3_aa: CASSLIAGPGEKLFF
cdr3_nt: TGTGCCAGCAGCTTGATCGCGGGGCCAGGCGAAAAACTGTTTTTT

v_call: TRBV5-6
j_call: TRBJ2-7
d_call: NA
cdr3_length: 12
clone_size: NA
cdr3_aa: CASSHDIYEQYF
cdr3_nt: TGTGCCAGCAGCCACGACATCTACGAGCAGTACTTC

v_call: TRBV2
j_call: TRBJ2-5
d_call: NA
cdr3_length: 14
clone_size: NA
cdr3_aa: CASRGLGGQETQYF
cdr3_nt: TGTGCCAGCAGAGGTCTAGGGGGCCAAGAGACCCAGTACTTC

v_call: TRBV7-2
j_call: TRBJ2-7
d_call: NA
cdr3_length: 13
clone_size: NA
cdr3_aa: CASSRPDRPEQYF
cdr3_nt: TGTGCCAGCAGCCGCCCCGACCGGCCCGAGCAGTACTTC